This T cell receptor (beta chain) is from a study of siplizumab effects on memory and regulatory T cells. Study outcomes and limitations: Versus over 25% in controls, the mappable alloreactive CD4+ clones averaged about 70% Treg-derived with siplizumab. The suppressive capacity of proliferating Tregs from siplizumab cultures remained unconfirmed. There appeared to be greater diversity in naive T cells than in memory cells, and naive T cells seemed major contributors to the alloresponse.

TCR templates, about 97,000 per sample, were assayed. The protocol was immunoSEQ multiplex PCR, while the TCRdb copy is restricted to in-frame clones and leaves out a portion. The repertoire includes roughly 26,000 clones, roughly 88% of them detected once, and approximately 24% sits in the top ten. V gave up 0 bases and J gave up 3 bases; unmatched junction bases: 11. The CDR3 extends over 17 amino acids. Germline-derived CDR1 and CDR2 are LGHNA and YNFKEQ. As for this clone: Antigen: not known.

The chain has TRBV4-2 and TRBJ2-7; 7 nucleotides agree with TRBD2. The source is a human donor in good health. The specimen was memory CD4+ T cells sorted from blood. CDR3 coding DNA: TGTGCCAGCAGCCAAGATCTTGGGCGGGAGAGGGTCTACGAGCAGTACTTC. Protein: CASSQDLGRERVYEQYF.